This T cell receptor beta chain stems from a study of immune evolution from preneoplasia to lung adenocarcinoma. Patients had resection in Japan or China between about 2014 and 2018. The CDR3 is made up of 16 amino acids. V shed 1 base and J shed 14 bases, with 23 bases lying between them. Germline-derived CDR1 and CDR2 are MGHRA and YSYEKL. Measured with immunoSEQ multiplex PCR; TCRdb has only the in-frame clones, and not every one. The sample has roughly 10,000 clones; approximately 83% are singletons. The chain links TRBV4-1 to TRBJ1-4, with D maybe TRBD1 (5 bases). This receptor was obtained from a person aged 55 to 70 with lung adenocarcinoma. Some clones in this sample may be carry-over from other donors' samples. Sequenced: FFPE normal lung tissue adjacent to the tumor. The CDR3 loop is CASSQGIRDSSAGLFF. For the CDR3, the DNA is TGCGCCAGCAGCCAAGGGATCCGGGACTCCTCGGCGGGGCTGTTTTTT.